This T cell receptor beta chain was recorded in a study of blood T cell repertoires in COVID-19. About the research overall: COVID-19 samples from acute and convalescent phases originated in the United States, Italy and Spain. T cells, B-cell-depleted T cells, or PBMCs provided the cDNA or gDNA that served as material.

In the authors' methods: By means of reference gene primer amplification, nucleated cell counts were estimated. Assay: immunoSEQ multiplex PCR; the TCRdb copy retains only in-frame clones and omits some. From that table come the V and J calls and clone size; the DNA was used to work out D and trimming. The sample consists of 200,000 to 250,000 clones, roughly 80% of them appearing once. Sequenced: peripheral blood. The receptor was derived from a woman of 80 years or more with active or convalescent COVID-19.

In DNA, the CDR3 is TGCGCCAGCAGCTTGGGGGACAGAAACCAAGAGACCCAGTACTTC. This gives the protein CASSLGDRNQETQYF. V and J are TRBV5-1 and TRBJ2-5; TRBD1 aligns across 7 bases. Germline V gene sequence: CDR1 SGHRS, CDR2 YFSETQ. V shed 0 bases, J shed 0 bases, and the junction held 2 bases outside the gene matches. The CDR3 consists of 15 residues.